The next 4 T cell receptor beta chains were all read from a single sample in a study of blood T cells in healthy people across ages. Together with a sample-barcoded 5' primer, a J-beta primer mix was included in a second PCR lasting 7 to 11 cycles. A single record per CDR3 protein comes from TCRdb applying MiXCR to the 5' RACE reads. The table includes about 750,000 distinct CDR3 sequences, 50% to 65% detected once. Input material: blood. These receptor sequences come from a man older than 75 in good health.

This clonotype has a handful of counts. The rearrangement uses TRBV5-1 and TRBJ2-7; 7 nucleotides line up with TRBD2. The trim removed 3 bases at V and 5 bases at J, leaving 11 bases unmatched. The CDR3 spans 15 residues. Germline CDR1 reads SGHRS; CDR2 reads YFSETQ. The CDR3 is CASSWDEGRDHEQYF. The CDR3 DNA sequence: TGCGCCAGCAGCTGGGACGAGGGGAGGGACCACGAGCAGTACTTC.

V and J are TRBV7-6 and TRBJ2-7, with 11 bases lining up with TRBD1. The V gene's germline CDR1 is SGHVS and CDR2 FNYEAQ. The CDR3 loop spans 14 amino acids. The V segment lost 5 bases and the J segment 5 bases; nucleotides outside the gene matches: 5. CDR3 DNA sequence: TGTGCCAGCAGCGGGACAGGGGGGGTTAACGAGCAGTACTTC. As protein: CASSGTGGVNEQYF. Full variable domain (remainder filled in from reference TRBV7-6 and TRBJ2-7): GAGVSQSPRYKVTKRGQDVALRCDPISGHVSLYWYRQALGQGPEFLTYFNYEAQQDKSGLPNDRFSAERPEGSISTLTIQRTEQRDSAMYRCASSGTGGVNEQYFGPGTRLTVT.

The rearrangement links TRBV5-1 to TRBJ2-5, with D uncertain. The V gene lost 0 bases and the J gene lost 2 bases, with 14 bases spanning the gap. CDR3 length: 16 amino acids. Germline V gene sequence: CDR1 SGHRS, CDR2 YFSETQ. The CDR3 DNA reads as TGCGCCAGCAGCTTGGCGCCCTCGGGCGGACAAGAGACCCAGTACTTC. Protein sequence: CASSLAPSGGQETQYF.

This clonotype has a handful of counts. V gene TRBV4-2 combines with J gene TRBJ2-5, with D possibly being TRBD1 (6 bases). Deletions cut 4 bases from V and 0 bases from J, with 12 bases between. Germline V lookup: CDR1 LGHNA, CDR2 YNFKEQ. This CDR3 spans 15 amino acids. CDR3 sequence reads: CASSRQDGHQETQYF. Here the CDR3 DNA reads TGTGCCAGCAGCCGACAGGACGGACACCAAGAGACCCAGTACTTC.